Listed below are T cell receptor beta chains from one sample, sequenced in a study of T cell responses to AZD1222 COVID-19 vaccine. Using immunoSEQ multiplex PCR, the repertoire was profiled, and TCRdb retains in-frame clones only, with some absent. The data hold over 120,000 clones, with roughly 90% observed a single time. The sample consisted of peripheral blood, taken 28 days after the second AZD1222 dose. The receptors here all came from an adult who received the AZD1222 COVID-19 vaccine. Both conserved end residues are part of each CDR3. D genes are given only for firm matches. Clone size is stated in some rows and not others, as once, few, many or a class when expanded.

clone_size	v_call	j_call	d_call	cdr3_nt	cdr3_aa
-	TRBV19	TRBJ2-5	TRBD1	TGTGCCAGTAGTCACGAGGACAGGGGTGGGGAGACCCAGTACTTC	CASSHEDRGGETQYF
-	TRBV7-9	TRBJ2-3	TRBD1	TGTGCCAGCAGCCCAGAAGTAGGGACAGGGACAGATACGCAGTATTTT	CASSPEVGTGTDTQYF
-	TRBV23-1	TRBJ1-2	-	TGCGCCAGCAGTCACTCCGGGCCCTCCTATGGCTACACCTTC	CASSHSGPSYGYTF
-	TRBV19	TRBJ2-1	-	TGTGCCAGTAGTATAGATAGAGTGGACAATGAGCAGTTCTTC	CASSIDRVDNEQFF
-	TRBV5-1	TRBJ2-4	-	TGCGCCAGCAGCTCCAGGGCGAGGGAAATCGGGAACATTCAGTACTTC	CASSSRAREIGNIQYF
-	TRBV7-9	TRBJ1-2	-	TGTGCCAGCAGCTTAGTGGGGAACTATGGCTACACCTTC	CASSLVGNYGYTF
-	TRBV19	TRBJ2-1	TRBD2	TGTGCCAGTAGTACTAGCGGTAGGGAGCAGTTCTTC	CASSTSGREQFF
-	TRBV6-6	TRBJ1-1	-	TGTGCCAGCAGTTCCTACGGGGGGCTGGGGGCTTTCTTT	CASSSYGGLGAFF
-	TRBV19	TRBJ1-5	-	TGTGCCAGTAGTATGGTAGGGGGGTCCAATCAGCCCCAGCATTTT	CASSMVGGSNQPQHF
-	TRBV7-2	TRBJ2-5	-	TGTGCCAGCAGCTTAGTGGGGCAAGAGACCCAGTACTTC	CASSLVGQETQYF
-	TRBV27	TRBJ1-5	-	TGTGCCAGCAGTTTAATAACAGGGAATCAGCCCCAGCATTTT	CASSLITGNQPQHF
-	TRBV15	TRBJ1-4	-	TGTGCCACCGCTGTCAGTACTGAAAAACTGTTTTTT	CATAVSTEKLFF
-	TRBV28	TRBJ2-7	TRBD1	TGTGCCAGCACCCCCGAGTACCAGGGGGCTCCGGAGCAGTACTTC	CASTPEYQGAPEQYF
-	TRBV12-3/TRBV12-4	TRBJ2-2	TRBD2	TGTGCCAGCCGGGAGGACACCGGGGAGCTGTTTTTT	CASREDTGELFF
-	TRBV11-2	TRBJ2-1	TRBD2	TGTGCCAGCAGCTTCACTAGCGGCTTCTCCTACAATGAGCAGTTCTTC	CASSFTSGFSYNEQFF
-	TRBV24-1	TRBJ1-4	-	TGTGCCACCAATAGACCCGGATCGAGGATGGCGACTAATGAAAAACTGTTTTTT	CATNRPGSRMATNEKLFF
-	TRBV7-9	TRBJ2-3	-	TGTGCCAGCAGCTTAGCGCCAGGTGGGGGTGATACGCAGTATTTT	CASSLAPGGGDTQYF
-	TRBV5-1	TRBJ2-7	-	TGCGCCAGCACAAGACAGGCGAGCTCCTACGAGCAGTACTTC	CASTRQASSYEQYF
-	TRBV12-3/TRBV12-4	TRBJ1-1	-	TGTGCCAGCACTTTAACAGGTTACACTGAAGCTTTCTTT	CASTLTGYTEAFF
-	TRBV29-1	TRBJ1-1	-	TGCAGCGGTGACGTTGCCAGGGGGAACACTGAAGCTTTCTTT	CSGDVARGNTEAFF
-	TRBV5-4	TRBJ1-2	-	TGTGCCAGCAGCCTCGCAGGGTTTAGCGGCTACACCTTC	CASSLAGFSGYTF
-	TRBV7-6	TRBJ1-6	-	TGTGCCAGCAGCTCCGGTCTAGGCTCTTCACCCCTCCACTTT	CASSSGLGSSPLHF
-	TRBV29-1	TRBJ2-3	-	TGCAGCGTCCGACGGCCGCTAACAGATACGCAGTATTTT	CSVRRPLTDTQYF
-	TRBV19	TRBJ2-7	TRBD1	TGTGCCAGTAGTATGTGGGACAGGAGCTACGAGCAGTACTTC	CASSMWDRSYEQYF
once	TRBV2	TRBJ1-2	TRBD1	TGTGCCAGCAGATGGGACAGTAGTGGCTACACCTTC	CASRWDSSGYTF
-	TRBV5-8	TRBJ1-2	-	TGTGCCAGCAGCTTGGGGCATCGGACAGCAGTTGGCTACACCTTC	CASSLGHRTAVGYTF
-	TRBV7-8	TRBJ1-4	-	TGTGCCAGCAGCTTAGGGAGTTCGGAAAAACTGTTTTTT	CASSLGSSEKLFF
-	TRBV6-5	TRBJ1-1	-	TGTGCCAGCAGTCCGCCGGGCCCGAACACTGAAGCTTTCTTT	CASSPPGPNTEAFF